One sample yielded the 25 T cell receptor beta chains listed below, sequenced in a study of OX40 agonist ivuxolimab in advanced cancers. Profiled with immunoSEQ multiplex PCR; TCRdb holds only in-frame clones, not every one. The sample holds more than 60,000 clones, under 95% seen once. The sequenced sample was CD4+ or CD8+ T cells sorted from blood, obtained in a trial of the OX40 agonist ivuxolimab. The source of these receptors is an adult with an advanced solid tumor such as melanoma, head and neck, liver or kidney cancer.

The chain has TRBV5-1 and TRBJ2-1; D uncertain. CDR1 and CDR2 from the germline V gene are SGHRS and YFSETQ. Trimming left V 4 bases short and J 0 bases short, with 17 bases between. The CDR3 has 17 amino acids. This CDR3 is CASSPVLGESSYNEQFF. The CDR3 DNA reads as TGCGCCAGCAGCCCAGTGTTAGGCGAGAGCTCCTACAATGAGCAGTTCTTC.

The rearrangement joins TRBV14 to TRBJ1-2; D uncertain. The CDR3 extends over 13 amino acids. The germline V and J ends were trimmed by 1 base and 2 bases, with 5 bases remaining between them. CDR1 is SGHDN and CDR2 is FVKESK in the germline V gene. CDR3 residues: CASSQAPNYGYTF. CDR3 nucleotide sequence: TGTGCCAGCAGCCAAGCCCCGAACTATGGCTACACCTTC.

V usage is TRBV6-5 and J usage is TRBJ2-1, with 11 bases that match TRBD2. The CDR3 loop spans 15 amino acids. Germline V lookup: CDR1 MNHEY, CDR2 SVGAGI. Trimming cost V 6 bases and J 6 bases; bases outside gene matches: 7. The CDR3 here is CASRIAGGLFNEQFF. The CDR3 bases are TGTGCCAGCAGGATAGCGGGGGGGCTGTTCAATGAGCAGTTCTTC.

This chain connects TRBV27 to TRBJ2-1; 7 bases align to TRBD2. Germline V CDR1 and CDR2: MNHEY, SMNVEV (reference sequence). V was pared by 2 bases and J by 4 bases, with 5 bases of the junction left unmatched. The CDR3 has 15 amino acids. The CDR3 bases are TGTGCCAGCAGTTTAATCGGACTAGATTACAATGAGCAGTTCTTC. It encodes CASSLIGLDYNEQFF.

This rearrangement joins TRBV28 to TRBJ1-1; D uncertain. Germline V lookup: CDR1 MDHEN, CDR2 SYDVKM. The CDR3 runs to 17 residues. The V end was cut by 9 bases, the J end by 5 bases, with 28 bases between. CDR3 region: CARRVDEGPNGRTEAFF. The CDR3 DNA is TGTGCCAGAAGGGTCGACGAGGGCCCTAATGGACGGACTGAAGCTTTCTTT.

The chain is built from TRBV11-2 and TRBJ1-4, with D unclear. Germline CDR1 and CDR2: SGHAT and FQNNGV. This CDR3 region has 13 residues. Trimming took off 6 bases at V and 5 bases at J, with 10 bases between the two ends. CDR3 amino acids: CASSSGINEKLFF. CDR3 nucleotides: TGTGCCAGCAGTTCCGGGATCAATGAAAAACTGTTTTTT. The full variable domain, its missing parts supplied by reference TRBV11-2 and TRBJ1-4, is EAGVAQSPRYKIIEKRQSVAFWCNPISGHATLYWYQQILGQGPKLLIQFQNNGVVDDSQLPKDRFSAERLKGVDSTLKIQPAKLEDSAVYLCASSSGINEKLFFGSGTQLSVL.

The gene calls are TRBV7-2 and TRBJ2-5; a weak D match, TRBD1 (5 bases). The germline CDR1 and CDR2 sequences are SGHTA and FQGNSA. The CDR3 runs to 15 residues. The germline V and J ends were trimmed by 0 bases and 4 bases, with 12 bases remaining between them. The CDR3 region is CASSLAVAGIETQYF. The CDR3 DNA reads as TGTGCCAGCAGCTTAGCGGTGGCAGGGATAGAGACCCAGTACTTC. The variable domain in full, completed from reference TRBV7-2 and TRBJ2-5, reads GAGVSQSPSNKVTEKGKDVELRCDPISGHTALYWYRQSLGQGLEFLIYFQGNSAPDKSGLPSDRFSAERTGGSVSTLTIQRTQQEDSAVYLCASSLAVAGIETQYFGPGTRLLVL.

The rearrangement joins TRBV30 to TRBJ2-3, with 9 bases matching TRBD2. V trimming: 2 bases; J trimming: 2 bases; junction bases outside the gene matches: 5. This CDR3 region has 15 residues. Germline assignment: CDR1 GTSNPN and CDR2 SVGIG (reference sequence). Here the CDR3 DNA reads TGTGCCTGGAGTACGGGACTAGCAGACACAGATACGCAGTATTTT. It translates to CAWSTGLADTDTQYF.

V usage is TRBV30 and J usage is TRBJ2-7; 8 bases fit TRBD2. Germline V gene lookup returns CDR1 GTSNPN and CDR2 SVGIG (reference sequence). CDR3 length: 13 residues. Unmatched junction bases numbered 6, after V lost 2 bases and J lost 6 bases. Here the CDR3 reads CAWSSGGPFEQYF. Here the CDR3 DNA reads TGTGCCTGGAGTTCGGGAGGGCCGTTCGAGCAGTACTTC.

V usage is TRBV10-3 and J usage is TRBJ2-4, with D maybe TRBD2 (6 bases). This CDR3 has 16 residues. V lost 3 bases and J 0 bases, leaving 12 bases between the germline ends. Per germline, CDR1 ENHRY and CDR2 SYGVKD. CDR3 DNA: TGTGCCATCAGTGATGTGGGGGGAATAGCCAAAAACATTCAGTACTTC. Translating it yields CAISDVGGIAKNIQYF.

The chain joins TRBV9 to TRBJ2-7; TRBD1 agrees at 9 bases. CDR1 is SGDLS, CDR2 YYNGEE, per germline. V gave up 0 bases and J gave up 5 bases; unmatched junction bases: 3. There are 14 residues in the CDR3. CDR3 coding DNA: TGTGCCAGCAGCGTAGGGGACAGGGTGCACGAGCAGTACTTC. Protein: CASSVGDRVHEQYF. The full variable domain, with the rest looked up from reference TRBV9 and TRBJ2-7, is DSGVTQTPKHLITATGQRVTLRCSPRSGDLSVYWYQQSLDQGLQFLIQYYNGEERAKGNILERFSAQQFPDLHSELNLSSLELGDSALYFCASSVGDRVHEQYFGPGTRLTVT.

The chain uses TRBV20-1 and TRBJ2-7, with D hard to call. CDR3 length: 11 amino acids. Germline V CDR1 and CDR2: DFQATT, SNEGSKA (reference sequence). V was trimmed by 0 bases and J by 9 bases, leaving 9 bases between them. The CDR3 sequence is CSARDSLPQYF. The CDR3 coding sequence is TGCAGTGCTAGAGATTCCCTCCCGCAGTACTTC.

The chain employs TRBV19 and TRBJ1-5; TRBD1 matches 7 bases. CDR3 length: 16 residues. The junction had 14 bases not matched to a gene; V was cut back by 5 bases and J by 7 bases. Looked up from germline, CDR1 is LNHDA and CDR2 is SQIVND (reference sequence). The CDR3 loop is CASSPTQDRVWQPQHF. DNA for the CDR3: TGTGCCAGTAGTCCTACCCAAGACAGGGTATGGCAGCCCCAGCATTTT.

The chain couples TRBV7-2 to TRBJ2-1, with D hard to call. The V and J ends lost 0 bases and 5 bases respectively, with 8 bases between them. The CDR3 is 14 residues long. Germline loops: CDR1 SGHTA, CDR2 FQGNSA. As DNA, the CDR3 is TGTGCCAGCAGCTTAGCGCCTCGGGACAATGAGCAGTTCTTC. This gives the protein CASSLAPRDNEQFF.

The chain employs TRBV6-6 and TRBJ2-7; D is perhaps TRBD1 or TRBD2 (5 bases each). Trimming removed 6 bases from V and 0 bases from J, with 12 bases in between. The germline V gene encodes CDR1 MNHNY and CDR2 SVGAGI (reference sequence). This CDR3 comprises 14 residues. The CDR3 DNA is TGTGCCAGCAGCGCACGGGGCACCTCCTACGAGCAGTACTTC. This gives the protein CASSARGTSYEQYF.

This clone has a single count. The chain is built from TRBV5-1 and TRBJ1-1; no clear D gene. CDR1 and CDR2 (germline): SGHRS, YFSETQ. This CDR3 contains 16 residues. V lost 0 bases and J lost 0, with 12 bases in between. This CDR3 reads CASSLDPGTMNTEAFF. The CDR3 bases are TGCGCCAGCAGCTTGGATCCTGGTACCATGAACACTGAAGCTTTCTTT.

CDR3 sequence: CASSLQNANTGELFF. The DNA of the CDR3 is TGTGCCAGCAGCTTGCAGAACGCGAACACCGGGGAGCTGTTTTTT. The chain combines TRBV7-6 with TRBJ2-2; D gene uncertain. The CDR3 totals 15 residues. V dropped 3 bases and J dropped 0 bases, with 8 bases sitting between them. Germline V gives CDR1 SGHVS, CDR2 FNYEAQ.

Details on this clone: The same CDR3 is also encoded by other DNA sequences in this sample. This sequence joins TRBV6-1 and TRBJ2-7; D uncertain. In germline, CDR1 is MNHNS, CDR2 SASEGT. The CDR3 loop spans 11 amino acids. Trimming stripped 6 bases from V and 2 bases from J, with 5 bases between. CDR3 nucleotides: TGTGCCAGCAGGACAACCTACGAGCAGTACTTC. Protein: CASRTTYEQYF.

The CDR3 region is CSVGGVGEKLFF. DNA of the CDR3: TGCAGCGTTGGCGGGGTGGGCGAAAAACTGTTTTTT. The chain has TRBV29-1 and TRBJ1-4; D is uncertain. Trimming took off 4 bases at V and 8 bases at J, with 11 bases between the two ends. There are 12 residues in the CDR3. Germline values: CDR1 SQVTM, CDR2 ANQGSEA.

The chain joins TRBV11-3 to TRBJ2-5, with D unresolved. V dropped 2 bases and J dropped 1 base, with 5 bases sitting between them. CDR3 size: 13 residues. Germline CDR1 reads SGHNT; CDR2 reads YENEEA. CDR3 DNA: TGTGCCAGCAGCTTAACCTTCCAAGAGACCCAGTACTTC. The encoded protein is CASSLTFQETQYF.

V gene TRBV7-2 combines with J gene TRBJ2-7, with unresolved D. The germline gives CDR1 SGHTA, CDR2 FQGNSA. Trimming took off 3 bases at V and 0 bases at J, with 12 bases between the two ends. This CDR3 spans 15 amino acids. CDR3 sequence (DNA): TGTGCCAGCAGCTTTGCTACTCTCACCTCCTACGAGCAGTACTTC. Its translation is CASSFATLTSYEQYF.

This chain links TRBV2 with TRBJ2-2; D may be TRBD1 or TRBD2 (6 bases each). Per germline, CDR1 SNHLY and CDR2 FYNNEI. V was trimmed by 4 bases and J by 0 bases, leaving 12 bases between them. The CDR3 contains 16 residues. The CDR3 DNA reads TGTGCCAGCAGTGTTGAGGGGGGCCCGAACACCGGGGAGCTGTTTTTT. Its translation: CASSVEGGPNTGELFF.

The table lists this clone with a count of one. This sequence joins TRBV6-5 and TRBJ2-5; 9 bases line up with TRBD1. V lost 8 bases, J lost 5 bases, and 6 bases stayed unmatched. Germline loops: CDR1 MNHEY, CDR2 SVGAGI. The CDR3 is made up of 13 amino acids. The CDR3 DNA reads TGTGCCAGCCATACAGGGGGCAGGGAGACCCAGTACTTC. It yields the protein CASHTGGRETQYF.

The J gene is TRBJ1-1, the V gene TRBV14, with a weak D call TRBD1 (6 bases). The CDR3 is 14 residues long. The germline V and J ends were trimmed by 2 bases and 4 bases, with 11 bases remaining between them. The germline gives CDR1 SGHDN, CDR2 FVKESK. CDR3 bases: TGTGCCAGCAGCCAACAGGGGCGAGGCACTGAAGCTTTCTTT. Residues: CASSQQGRGTEAFF.

V is TRBV6-5 and J is TRBJ2-2; possibly TRBD1 for D (5 bases). Germline values: CDR1 MNHEY, CDR2 SVGAGI. The CDR3 has 16 residues. The V end was cut by 0 bases, the J end by 2 bases, with 10 bases between. The CDR3 loop is CASSYSWGRNTGELFF. The CDR3 region has the DNA TGTGCCAGCAGTTACTCGTGGGGCCGAAACACCGGGGAGCTGTTTTTT.